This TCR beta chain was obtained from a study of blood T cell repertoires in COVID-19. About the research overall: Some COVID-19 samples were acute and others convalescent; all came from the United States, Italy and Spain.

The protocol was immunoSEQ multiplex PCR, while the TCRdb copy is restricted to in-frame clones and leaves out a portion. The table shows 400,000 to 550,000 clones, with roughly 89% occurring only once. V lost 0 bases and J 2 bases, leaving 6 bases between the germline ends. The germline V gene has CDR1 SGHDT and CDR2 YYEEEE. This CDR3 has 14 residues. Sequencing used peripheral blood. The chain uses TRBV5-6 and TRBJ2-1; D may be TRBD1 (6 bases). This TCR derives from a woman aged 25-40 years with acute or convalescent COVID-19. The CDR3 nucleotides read TGTGCCAGCAGCTTGGGGACAGCCTACAATGAGCAGTTCTTC. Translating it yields CASSLGTAYNEQFF.